Included here is one T cell receptor (beta chain) sequence, with context. The sample originates from a study of blood T cell repertoires in COVID-19. Study-wide background: COVID-19 samples collected from the United States, Italy and Spain covered acute and convalescent phases. Sources were T cells, B-cell-depleted T cells, or PBMCs; the material itself was cDNA or gDNA.

Germline V gene lookup returns CDR1 LGHDT and CDR2 YNNKEL (reference sequence). CDR3 length equals 14 residues. Trimming shortened V by 6 bases and J by 1 base, and 12 bases separated the two germline ends. This table comes from immunoSEQ multiplex PCR, and its TCRdb copy is limited to in-frame clones, with some not included. Altogether about 34,000 clones are present, about nine tenths being singletons, with the ten largest covering 15% to 20%. The TCR comes from an elderly man with acute or convalescent COVID-19. Specimen: peripheral blood. The chain joins TRBV3-1 (or the pseudogene TRBV3-2) to TRBJ1-1; no reliable D call. Written as DNA, the CDR3 is TGTGCCAGCAGACCCAGTGACAAGAACACTGAAGCTTTCTTT. It yields the protein CASRPSDKNTEAFF.